Listed below are T cell receptor beta chains from one sample, sequenced in a study of vaccination effects on CD4 cells after COVID-19. These TCRs' antigens remain unknown. The assay was immunoSEQ multiplex PCR, and TCRdb's table has in-frame clones only and misses some. The repertoire holds around 66,000 clones, with around 75% as singletons. The source was CD4+ T cells from PBMCs cultured with HCoV-OC43 spike peptides, collected before COVID-19 vaccination. The receptors derive from a human donor who received a COVID-19 vaccine. CDR3s include the opening cysteine and the closing phenylalanine or tryptophan. D genes are given only for firm matches. Expanded clones are given a class, and other clones once, few, many or no size at all.

j_call clone_size v_call d_call cdr3_aa cdr3_nt
TRBJ1-5 - TRBV24-1 - CATSESGHDSNQPQHF TGTGCCACCAGTGAGTCGGGCCACGATAGCAATCAGCCCCAGCATTTT
TRBJ1-1 few TRBV4-2 TRBD1 CASSQVGGAEAFF TGTGCCAGCAGCCAAGTAGGGGGCGCTGAAGCTTTCTTT
TRBJ1-5 - TRBV7-2 - CASSLVGIREGQPQHF TGTGCCAGCAGCTTAGTAGGCATTCGGGAGGGTCAGCCCCAGCATTTT
TRBJ1-6 - TRBV6-5 TRBD1 CASSYSTQGGSPLHF TGTGCCAGCAGTTACTCGACCCAGGGGGGATCACCCCTCCACTTT
TRBJ2-1 - TRBV5-1 - CASSYRPDRDYNEQFF TGCGCCAGCAGCTACCGGCCCGACCGCGACTACAATGAGCAGTTCTTC
TRBJ1-5 - TRBV28 - CASSTWSQHF TGTGCCAGCAGCACCTGGTCCCAGCATTTT
TRBJ1-1 - TRBV6-1 - CASSVGQRPMNTEAFF TGTGCCAGCAGTGTAGGACAACGCCCCATGAACACTGAAGCTTTCTTT
TRBJ2-5 - TRBV5-1 - CASSWLGVQTYQETQYF TGCGCCAGCAGCTGGCTTGGCGTACAGACGTACCAAGAGACCCAGTACTTC
TRBJ1-1 - TRBV30 - CAYERERNTEAFF TGTGCCTATGAAAGGGAGAGGAACACTGAAGCTTTCTTT
TRBJ1-1 - TRBV5-6 - CASSLGSGSEAFF TGTGCCAGCAGCTTGGGATCCGGGAGTGAAGCTTTCTTT
TRBJ1-6 - TRBV7-9 - CASSLVGRNSPLHF TGTGCCAGCAGCTTAGTGGGCAGAAATTCACCCCTCCACTTT
TRBJ1-2 - TRBV5-8 - CASSFGQGLSGYTF TGTGCCAGCAGCTTTGGCCAGGGATTGAGTGGCTACACCTTC
TRBJ1-2 - TRBV10-2 - CASPALDKFYGYTF TGCGCCAGCCCTGCCCTCGACAAATTCTATGGCTACACCTTC
TRBJ1-4 - TRBV19 - CASKRTASNEKLFF TGTGCCAGTAAGAGGACAGCCTCTAATGAAAAACTGTTTTTT
TRBJ1-1 few TRBV6-5 TRBD1 CASSTDRGRTEAFF TGTGCCAGCAGCACGGACAGGGGACGGACTGAAGCTTTCTTT
TRBJ1-1 - TRBV18 TRBD1 CASSSNRGGDTEAFF TGTGCCAGCTCGTCGAACAGGGGTGGAGACACTGAAGCTTTCTTT
TRBJ1-2 - TRBV30 - CAWSVGVNYGYTF TGTGCCTGGAGTGTTGGAGTTAACTATGGCTACACCTTC
TRBJ1-5 few TRBV19 - CASHGGAGRNSNQPQHF TGTGCCAGTCACGGGGGGGCAGGGCGCAATAGCAATCAGCCCCAGCATTTT
TRBJ2-5 - TRBV12-5 TRBD2 CASGYAGGRETQYF TGTGCTAGTGGTTATGCGGGGGGGCGAGAGACCCAGTACTTC
TRBJ1-2 - TRBV6-1 - CASSEVRSADGFYGYTF TGTGCCAGCAGTGAAGTCAGATCTGCGGACGGGTTCTATGGCTACACCTTC
TRBJ1-2 once TRBV6-5 TRBD1 CASSYDRDSYGYTF TGTGCCAGCAGTTACGACCGGGACAGCTATGGCTACACCTTC
TRBJ1-2 few TRBV30 - CAWSLGPVGGYGYTF TGTGCCTGGAGCCTGGGGCCCGTGGGAGGCTATGGCTACACCTTC
TRBJ2-1 - TRBV7-9 TRBD2 CASNPPRLAGNQEQFF TGTGCCAGCAATCCCCCAAGACTAGCGGGGAACCAAGAGCAGTTCTTC